This TCR beta chain was recorded in a study of cytomegalovirus exposure and HLA in healthy donors. General observations from the study: The classifier reportedly diagnosed cytomegalovirus status with high sensitivity and specificity. The tendency of first-cohort TCR clusters to co-occur in the 120 or so validation repertoires emerged from a later analysis.

CDR1 and CDR2 from the germline V gene are SNHLY and FYNNEI. V was pared by 1 base and J by 2 bases, with 14 bases between. This CDR3 region has 16 residues. Points on this clone: Its antigen is currently unknown.

The data were produced by immunoSEQ multiplex PCR, yet TCRdb's version contains in-frame clones alone and is incomplete. The sample yields some 190,000 clones, roughly 86% seen once. This sequence was found in a woman younger than 35 in good health and CMV-seronegative. Sequencing used PBMCs. The genes are TRBV2 and TRBJ1-2; D is perhaps TRBD1 (5 bases). CDR3 DNA sequence: TGTGCCAGCAGTGAAGAAGGGGCCCTGAGGAACTATGGCTACACCTTC. This sequence encodes CASSEEGALRNYGYTF.